These 12 T cell receptor beta chains share one sample of origin, sequenced in a study of CD8+ T cells in alopecia areata. RNA was isolated and reverse transcribed to cDNA, the sequencing template. Assay used: immunoSEQ multiplex PCR; TCRdb lists only in-frame clones, some missing. This sample yields about 180,000 clones, of which approximately 62% are seen a single time; over 1.5% belongs to the top ten. Sequencing was performed on CD4+ T cells sorted from blood, taken at week 0. These receptors were collected from a human donor with alopecia areata.

This sequence joins TRBV29-1 and TRBJ2-4, with 7 bases lining up with TRBD1. This CDR3 is built from 12 residues. The germline CDR1 and CDR2 sequences are SQVTM and ANQGSEA. J gave up 11 bases and V 3 bases, and 7 bases lay outside the gene matches. In DNA, the CDR3 is TGCAGCGTTGATCTTGGACAGGCCGTTCAGTACTTC. This encodes CSVDLGQAVQYF.

This CDR3 is CASSQDSSYYNEQFF. The CDR3 region has the DNA TGTGCCAGCAGCCAAGATAGCTCGTATTACAATGAGCAGTTCTTC. J is TRBJ2-1 and V is TRBV14; D is unclear. Per the germline V gene, CDR1 is SGHDN and CDR2 is FVKESK. There are 15 residues in the CDR3. Trimming cost V 0 bases and J 4 bases, with 10 bases left between them.

This chain connects TRBV6-5 to TRBJ2-2, with D perhaps given as TRBD1 or TRBD2 (6 bases each). The ends were cut back, 6 bases at V and 6 bases at J, with 11 bases in the middle. CDR1 and CDR2 from the germline V gene are MNHEY and SVGAGI. This CDR3 is 13 amino acids long. CDR3 in DNA: TGTGCCAGCAGGGAGGGGGTGGCCGGGGAGCTGTTTTTT. This codes for CASREGVAGELFF.

This rearrangement joins TRBV14 to TRBJ2-5; D ambiguous. From germline, CDR1 is SGHDN and CDR2 FVKESK. The CDR3 contains 15 residues. V was cut by 1 base and J by 2 bases, with 11 bases left in between. CDR3 sequence (DNA): TGTGCCAGCAGCCAAGCTTTGGGCCCACAAGAGACCCAGTACTTC. Amino acids: CASSQALGPQETQYF.

This clone occurred a few times. The V gene is TRBV2, the J gene TRBJ2-2, with TRBD1 as a possible D gene (5 bases). The CDR3 is 15 residues long. The germline V and J ends were trimmed by 7 bases and 5 bases, with 17 bases remaining between them. From germline, CDR1 is SNHLY and CDR2 FYNNEI. The CDR3 sequence is CASTQGITVTGELFF. The CDR3 coding sequence is TGTGCCAGCACCCAGGGTATCACCGTTACCGGGGAGCTGTTTTTT.

Only a few counts were recorded for this clone. The V call is TRBV29-1, the J call TRBJ2-4; D unresolved. Germline V gives CDR1 SQVTM, CDR2 ANQGSEA. The V gene lost 7 bases and the J gene lost 1 base, with 17 bases spanning the gap. The CDR3 is 15 residues long. This CDR3 is CSAEVEKLAKNIQYF. The CDR3 coding sequence is TGCAGCGCCGAGGTGGAAAAACTGGCCAAAAACATTCAGTACTTC. Looking up the rest from reference TRBV29-1 and TRBJ2-4 gives the full variable domain: SAVISQKPSRDICQRGTSLTIQCQVDSQVTMMFWYRQQPGQSLTLIATANQGSEATYESGFVIDKFPISRPNLTFSTLTVSNMSPEDSSIYLCSAEVEKLAKNIQYFGAGTRLSVL.

This chain links TRBV25-1 with TRBJ2-5, with D possibly TRBD2 on 6 matching bases. The CDR3 has 13 residues. In germline, CDR1 is MGHDK, CDR2 SYGVNS. V was cut by 5 bases and J by 5 bases, with 12 bases left in between. The CDR3 loop is CASSRTKAETQYF. The DNA of the CDR3 is TGTGCCAGCAGTCGGACTAAAGCGGAGACCCAGTACTTC.

This clone was observed a handful of times. The chain has TRBV7-2 and TRBJ1-1; D ambiguous. The ends were cut back, 2 bases at V and 10 bases at J, with 8 bases in the middle. The CDR3 consists of 11 residues. Per the germline V gene, CDR1 is SGHTA and CDR2 is FQGNSA. The CDR3 region has the DNA TGTGCCAGCAGCTTATCCCTTGGAGCTTTCTTT. Translated: CASSLSLGAFF. Combining the CDR3 with reference TRBV7-2 and TRBJ1-1 gives the whole variable domain GAGVSQSPSNKVTEKGKDVELRCDPISGHTALYWYRQSLGQGLEFLIYFQGNSAPDKSGLPSDRFSAERTGGSVSTLTIQRTQQEDSAVYLCASSLSLGAFFGQGTRLTVV.

As DNA, the CDR3 is TGTGCCAGCAGCTCACTTGCAGGGGTGCGTGAAAAACTGTTTTTT. This translates into CASSSLAGVREKLFF. The chain recombines TRBV7-9 with TRBJ1-4; D may be TRBD1 (6 bases). CDR1 and CDR2 from the germline V gene are SEHNR and FQNEAQ (reference sequence). The CDR3 spans 15 residues. The V end was cut by 4 bases, the J end by 7 bases, with 16 bases between.

This clone was seen only a few times. The V call is TRBV29-1, the J call TRBJ2-3; 11 positions agree with TRBD2. The germline gives CDR1 SQVTM, CDR2 ANQGSEA. CDR3 size: 12 residues. The trim removed 7 bases at V and 4 bases at J, leaving 1 base unmatched. CDR3 amino acids: CSASGGPDTQYF. CDR3 bases: TGCAGCGCTAGCGGGGGGCCAGATACGCAGTATTTT.

In this sample, this clone turned up a few times. The chain recombines TRBV7-2 with TRBJ1-4; tentatively, D is TRBD1 (6 bases). The CDR3 runs to 14 residues. The germline V and J ends were trimmed by 3 bases and 5 bases, with 10 bases remaining between them. The germline gives CDR1 SGHTA, CDR2 FQGNSA. The CDR3 reads CASSFGTRNEKLFF. CDR3 nucleotides: TGTGCCAGCAGCTTTGGGACACGGAATGAAAAACTGTTTTTT.

The chain combines TRBV5-4 with TRBJ1-6; 11 nucleotides align to TRBD1. CDR1 and CDR2 from the germline V gene are SGHNT and YYREEE (reference sequence). The V and J ends lost 2 bases and 9 bases, in that order; junction bases with no gene match: 10. The CDR3 is 17 residues long. CDR3 in DNA: TGTGCCAGCAGCTTTGGACAGGGGGCGACAATCGGTTCACCCCTCCACTTT. Its translation: CASSFGQGATIGSPLHF.